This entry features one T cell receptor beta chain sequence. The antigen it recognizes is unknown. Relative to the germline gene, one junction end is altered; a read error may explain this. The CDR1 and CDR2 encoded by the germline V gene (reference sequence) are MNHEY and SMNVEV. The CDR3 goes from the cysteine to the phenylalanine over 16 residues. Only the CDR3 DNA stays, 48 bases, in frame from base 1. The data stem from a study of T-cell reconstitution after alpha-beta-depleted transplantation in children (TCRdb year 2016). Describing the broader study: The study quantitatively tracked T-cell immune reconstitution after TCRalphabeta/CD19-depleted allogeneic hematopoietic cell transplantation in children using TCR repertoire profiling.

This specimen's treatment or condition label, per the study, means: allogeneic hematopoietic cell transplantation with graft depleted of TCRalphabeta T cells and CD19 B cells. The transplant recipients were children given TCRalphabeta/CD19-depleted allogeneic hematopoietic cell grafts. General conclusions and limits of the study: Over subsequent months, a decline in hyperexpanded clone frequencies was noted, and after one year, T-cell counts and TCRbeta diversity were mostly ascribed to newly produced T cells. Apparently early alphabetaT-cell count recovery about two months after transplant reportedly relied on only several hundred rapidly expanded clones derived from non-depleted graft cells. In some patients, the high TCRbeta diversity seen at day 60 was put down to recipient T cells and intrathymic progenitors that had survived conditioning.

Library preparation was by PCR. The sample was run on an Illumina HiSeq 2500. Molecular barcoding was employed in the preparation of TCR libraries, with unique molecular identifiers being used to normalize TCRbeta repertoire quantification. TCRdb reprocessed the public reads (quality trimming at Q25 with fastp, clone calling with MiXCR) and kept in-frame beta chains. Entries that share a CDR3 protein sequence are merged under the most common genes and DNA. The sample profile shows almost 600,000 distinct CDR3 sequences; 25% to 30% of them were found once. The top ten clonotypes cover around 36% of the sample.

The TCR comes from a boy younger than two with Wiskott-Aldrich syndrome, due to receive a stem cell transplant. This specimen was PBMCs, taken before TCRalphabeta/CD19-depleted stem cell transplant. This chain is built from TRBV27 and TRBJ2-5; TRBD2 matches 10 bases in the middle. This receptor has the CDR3 CASGEASGSAEESQYF. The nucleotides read TGTGCCAGCGGCGAAGCTAGCGGGAGTGCGGAAGAGAGCCAGTACTTC.